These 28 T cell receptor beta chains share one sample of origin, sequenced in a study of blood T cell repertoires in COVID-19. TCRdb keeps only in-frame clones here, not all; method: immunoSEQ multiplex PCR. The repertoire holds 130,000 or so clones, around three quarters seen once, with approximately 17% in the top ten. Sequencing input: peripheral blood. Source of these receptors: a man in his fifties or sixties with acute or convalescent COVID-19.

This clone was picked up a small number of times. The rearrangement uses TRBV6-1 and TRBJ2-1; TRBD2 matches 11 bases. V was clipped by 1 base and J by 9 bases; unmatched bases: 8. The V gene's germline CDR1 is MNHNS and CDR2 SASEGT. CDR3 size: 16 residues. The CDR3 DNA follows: TGTGCCAGCAGTGAAGTTATTAGCGGGGGGGCGGGTGAGCAGTTCTTC. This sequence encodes CASSEVISGGAGEQFF.

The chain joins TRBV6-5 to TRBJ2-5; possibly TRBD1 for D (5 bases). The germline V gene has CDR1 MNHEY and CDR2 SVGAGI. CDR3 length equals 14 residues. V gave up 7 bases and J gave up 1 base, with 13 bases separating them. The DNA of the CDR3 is TGTGCCAGCACCACAGGTGGGCTCCAAGAGACCCAGTACTTC. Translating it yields CASTTGGLQETQYF.

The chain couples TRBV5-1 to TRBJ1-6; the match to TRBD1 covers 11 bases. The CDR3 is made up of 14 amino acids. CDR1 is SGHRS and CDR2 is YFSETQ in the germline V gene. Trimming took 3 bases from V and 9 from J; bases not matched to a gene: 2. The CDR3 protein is CASSSGQGASPLHF. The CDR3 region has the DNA TGCGCCAGCAGCTCCGGACAGGGGGCTTCACCCCTCCACTTT. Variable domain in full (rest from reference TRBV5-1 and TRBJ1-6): KAGVTQTPRYLIKTRGQQVTLSCSPISGHRSVSWYQQTPGQGLQFLFEYFSETQRNKGNFPGRFSGRQFSNSRSEMNVSTLELGDSALYLCASSSGQGASPLHFGNGTRLTVT.

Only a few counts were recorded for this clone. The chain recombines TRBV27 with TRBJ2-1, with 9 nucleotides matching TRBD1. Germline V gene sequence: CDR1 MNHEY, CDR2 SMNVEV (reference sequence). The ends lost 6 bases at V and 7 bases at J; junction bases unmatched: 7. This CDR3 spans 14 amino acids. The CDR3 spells CASSPGQGRNEQFF. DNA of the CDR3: TGTGCCAGCAGCCCCGGACAGGGGAGGAATGAGCAGTTCTTC.

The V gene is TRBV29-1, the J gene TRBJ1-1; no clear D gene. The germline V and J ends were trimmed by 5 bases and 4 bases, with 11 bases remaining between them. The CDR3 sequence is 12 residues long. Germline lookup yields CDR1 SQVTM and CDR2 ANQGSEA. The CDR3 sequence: CSVREGRTEAFF. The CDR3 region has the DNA TGCAGCGTTAGGGAGGGTCGCACTGAAGCTTTCTTT. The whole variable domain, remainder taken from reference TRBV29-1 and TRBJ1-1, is SAVISQKPSRDICQRGTSLTIQCQVDSQVTMMFWYRQQPGQSLTLIATANQGSEATYESGFVIDKFPISRPNLTFSTLTVSNMSPEDSSIYLCSVREGRTEAFFGQGTRLTVV.

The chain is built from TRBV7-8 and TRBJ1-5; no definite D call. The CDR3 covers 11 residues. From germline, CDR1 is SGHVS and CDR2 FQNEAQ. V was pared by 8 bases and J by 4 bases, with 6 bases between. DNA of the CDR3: TGTGCCAGCGGTCAGAATCAGCCCCAGCATTTT. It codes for CASGQNQPQHF.

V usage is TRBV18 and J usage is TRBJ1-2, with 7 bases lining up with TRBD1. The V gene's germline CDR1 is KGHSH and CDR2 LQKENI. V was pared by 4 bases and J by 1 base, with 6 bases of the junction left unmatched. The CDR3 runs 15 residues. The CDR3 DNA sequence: TGTGCCAGCTCACAAGGACAGGACCTTAACTATGGCTACACCTTC. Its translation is CASSQGQDLNYGYTF.

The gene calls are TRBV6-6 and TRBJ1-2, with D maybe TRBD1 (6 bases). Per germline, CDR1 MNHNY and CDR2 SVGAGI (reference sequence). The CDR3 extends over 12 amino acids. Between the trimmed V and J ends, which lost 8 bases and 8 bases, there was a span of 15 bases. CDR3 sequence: CASVNRVSGYTF. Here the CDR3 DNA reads TGTGCCAGCGTGAACAGGGTCAGCGGCTACACCTTC.

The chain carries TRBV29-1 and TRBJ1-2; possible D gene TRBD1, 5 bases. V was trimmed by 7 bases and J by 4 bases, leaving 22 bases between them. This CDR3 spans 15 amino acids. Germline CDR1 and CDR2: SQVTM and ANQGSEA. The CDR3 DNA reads TGCAGCGCCCCCACGGGGGGTTCGAATGGCTATGGCTACACCTTC. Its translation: CSAPTGGSNGYGYTF.

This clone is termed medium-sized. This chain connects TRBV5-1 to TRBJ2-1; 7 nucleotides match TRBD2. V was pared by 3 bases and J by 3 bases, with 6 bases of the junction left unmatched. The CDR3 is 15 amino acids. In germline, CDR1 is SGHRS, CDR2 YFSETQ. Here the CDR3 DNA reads TGCGCCAGCAGCTCGATGGGGGGGAACTACAATGAGCAGTTCTTC. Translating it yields CASSSMGGNYNEQFF.

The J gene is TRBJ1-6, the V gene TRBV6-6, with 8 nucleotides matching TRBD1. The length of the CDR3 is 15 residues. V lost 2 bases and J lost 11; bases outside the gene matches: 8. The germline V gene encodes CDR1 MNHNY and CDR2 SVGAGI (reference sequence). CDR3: CASSYQTGAGAPLHF. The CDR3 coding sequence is TGTGCCAGCAGTTACCAGACAGGGGCAGGCGCACCCCTCCACTTT.

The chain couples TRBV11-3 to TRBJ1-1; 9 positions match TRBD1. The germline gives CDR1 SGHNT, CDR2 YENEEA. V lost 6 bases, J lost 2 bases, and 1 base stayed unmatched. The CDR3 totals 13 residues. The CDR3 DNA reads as TGTGCCAGCAGGGGACAGGGAAACACTGAAGCTTTCTTT. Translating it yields CASRGQGNTEAFF. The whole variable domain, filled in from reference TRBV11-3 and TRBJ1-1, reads EAGVVQSPRYKIIEKKQPVAFWCNPISGHNTLYWYLQNLGQGPELLIRYENEEAVDDSQLPKDRFSAERLKGVDSTLKIQPAELGDSAVYLCASRGQGNTEAFFGQGTRLTVV.

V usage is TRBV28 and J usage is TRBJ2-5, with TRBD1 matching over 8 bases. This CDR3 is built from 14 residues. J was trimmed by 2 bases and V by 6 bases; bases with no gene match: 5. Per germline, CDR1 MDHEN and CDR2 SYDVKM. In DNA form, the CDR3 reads TGTGCCAGCAGCCGGACAGGGCAGCAAGAGACCCAGTACTTC. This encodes CASSRTGQQETQYF. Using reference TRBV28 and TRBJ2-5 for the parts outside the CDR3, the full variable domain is DVKVTQSSRYLVKRTGEKVFLECVQDMDHENMFWYRQDPGLGLRLIYFSYDVKMKEKGDIPEGYSVSREKKERFSLILESASTNQTSMYLCASSRTGQQETQYFGPGTRLLVL.

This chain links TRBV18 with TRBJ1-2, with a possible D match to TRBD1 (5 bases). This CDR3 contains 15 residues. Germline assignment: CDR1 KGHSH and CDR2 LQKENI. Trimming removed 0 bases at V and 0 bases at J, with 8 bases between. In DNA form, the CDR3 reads TGTGCCAGCTCACCACCGACAGCTTCTAACTATGGCTACACCTTC. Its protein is CASSPPTASNYGYTF. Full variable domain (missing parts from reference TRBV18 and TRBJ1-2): NAGVMQNPRHLVRRRGQEARLRCSPMKGHSHVYWYRQLPEEGLKFMVYLQKENIIDESGMPKERFSAEFPKEGPSILRIQQVVRGDSAAYFCASSPPTASNYGYTFGSGTRLTVV.

CDR3: CASSIAGAVTDTQYF. CDR3 DNA: TGTGCCAGTAGTATCGCAGGGGCTGTCACAGATACGCAGTATTTT. The V and J genes are TRBV19 and TRBJ2-3, with D possibly being TRBD1 (6 bases). Germline CDR1 LNHDA, CDR2 SQIVND (reference sequence). V lost 3 bases, J lost 2 bases, and 12 bases lay in between. The CDR3 runs to 15 residues.

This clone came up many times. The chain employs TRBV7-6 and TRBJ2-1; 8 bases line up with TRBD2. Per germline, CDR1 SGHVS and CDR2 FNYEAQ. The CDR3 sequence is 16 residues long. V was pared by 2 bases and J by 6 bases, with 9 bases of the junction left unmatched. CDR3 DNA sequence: TGTGCCAGCAGCTTAAGTGGCGGGGGGAGAGGCAATGAGCAGTTCTTC. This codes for CASSLSGGGRGNEQFF.

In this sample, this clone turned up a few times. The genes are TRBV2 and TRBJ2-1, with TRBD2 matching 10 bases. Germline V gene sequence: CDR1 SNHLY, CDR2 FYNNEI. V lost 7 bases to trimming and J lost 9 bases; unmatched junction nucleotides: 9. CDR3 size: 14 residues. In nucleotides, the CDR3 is TGTGCCAGCAATTTCCTAGCGGGGGATTCTGAGCAGTTCTTC. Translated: CASNFLAGDSEQFF.

CDR3 nucleotide sequence: TGCAGCGTAAACAGGGGGCTCGGGGGCTACACCTTC. It translates to CSVNRGLGGYTF. The chain couples TRBV29-1 to TRBJ1-2; 9 nucleotides align to TRBD1. The CDR3 consists of 12 residues. V shed 6 bases, J shed 8 bases, and the junction held 7 bases outside the gene matches. CDR1 is SQVTM and CDR2 is ANQGSEA in the germline V gene.

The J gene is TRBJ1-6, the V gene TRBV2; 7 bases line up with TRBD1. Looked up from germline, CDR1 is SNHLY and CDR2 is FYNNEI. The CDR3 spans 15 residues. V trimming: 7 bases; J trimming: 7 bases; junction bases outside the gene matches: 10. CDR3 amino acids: CASTRGTQSNSPLHF. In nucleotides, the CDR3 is TGTGCCAGCACCAGGGGGACACAAAGCAATTCACCCCTCCACTTT.

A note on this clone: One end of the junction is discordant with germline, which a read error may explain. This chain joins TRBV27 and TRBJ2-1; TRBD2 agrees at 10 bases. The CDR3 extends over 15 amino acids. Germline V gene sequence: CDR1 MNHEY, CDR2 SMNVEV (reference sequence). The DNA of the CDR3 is TGTGCCAGCAGTAATAGCGGGGGGCCCTACGATGAGCAGTTCTTC. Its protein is CASSNSGGPYDEQFF.

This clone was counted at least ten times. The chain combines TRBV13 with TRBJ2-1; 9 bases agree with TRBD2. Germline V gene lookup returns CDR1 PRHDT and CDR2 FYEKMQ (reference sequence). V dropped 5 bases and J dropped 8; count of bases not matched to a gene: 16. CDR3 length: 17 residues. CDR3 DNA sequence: TGTGCCAGCAGCCGAATACCGGGACTAGCCATGTCCTATGAGCAGTTCTTC. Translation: CASSRIPGLAMSYEQFF.

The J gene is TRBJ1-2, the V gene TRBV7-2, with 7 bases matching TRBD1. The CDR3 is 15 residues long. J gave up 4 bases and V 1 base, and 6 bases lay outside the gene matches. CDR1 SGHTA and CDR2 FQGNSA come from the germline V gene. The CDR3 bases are TGTGCCAGCAGCTTAGTACCGGCAGGGGGCTATGGCTACACCTTC. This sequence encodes CASSLVPAGGYGYTF.

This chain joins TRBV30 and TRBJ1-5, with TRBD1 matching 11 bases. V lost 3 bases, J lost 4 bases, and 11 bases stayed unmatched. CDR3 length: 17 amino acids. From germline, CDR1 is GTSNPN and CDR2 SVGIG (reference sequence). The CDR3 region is CAWRSRTGTGGNQPQHF. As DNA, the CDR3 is TGTGCCTGGAGGTCTCGTACCGGGACAGGGGGGAATCAGCCCCAGCATTTT.

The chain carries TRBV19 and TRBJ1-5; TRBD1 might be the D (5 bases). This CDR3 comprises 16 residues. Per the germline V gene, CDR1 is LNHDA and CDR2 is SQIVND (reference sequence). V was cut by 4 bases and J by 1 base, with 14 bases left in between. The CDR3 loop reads CASSRWGLGSNQPQHF. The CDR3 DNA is TGTGCCAGTAGTAGATGGGGCCTAGGGAGCAATCAGCCCCAGCATTTT. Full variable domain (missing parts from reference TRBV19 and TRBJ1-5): DGGITQSPKYLFRKEGQNVTLSCEQNLNHDAMYWYRQDPGQGLRLIYYSQIVNDFQKGDIAEGYSVSREKKESFPLTVTSAQKNPTAFYLCASSRWGLGSNQPQHFGDGTRLSIL.

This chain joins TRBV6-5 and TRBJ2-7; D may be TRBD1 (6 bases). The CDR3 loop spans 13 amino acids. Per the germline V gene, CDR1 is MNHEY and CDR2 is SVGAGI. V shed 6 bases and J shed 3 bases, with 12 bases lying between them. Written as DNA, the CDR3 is TGTGCCAGCAGCGCCGGGACACTCTACGAGCAGTACGTC. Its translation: CASSAGTLYEQYV.

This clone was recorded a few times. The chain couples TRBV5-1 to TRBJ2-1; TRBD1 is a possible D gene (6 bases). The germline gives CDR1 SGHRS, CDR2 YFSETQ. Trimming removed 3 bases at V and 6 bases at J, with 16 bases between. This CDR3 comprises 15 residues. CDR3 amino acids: CASSWVAGARNEQFF. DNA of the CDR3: TGCGCCAGCAGCTGGGTAGCAGGGGCCCGCAATGAGCAGTTCTTC.

This chain's CDR3 is CASSFGSVTGTEAFF. CDR3 coding DNA: TGTGCCAGCAGTTTTGGGTCAGTGACGGGCACTGAAGCTTTCTTT. The J gene is TRBJ1-1, the V gene TRBV28; D ambiguous. The CDR3 length is 15 residues. V lost 3 bases to trimming and J lost 4 bases, with 15 bases between them. CDR1 MDHEN and CDR2 SYDVKM come from the germline V gene.

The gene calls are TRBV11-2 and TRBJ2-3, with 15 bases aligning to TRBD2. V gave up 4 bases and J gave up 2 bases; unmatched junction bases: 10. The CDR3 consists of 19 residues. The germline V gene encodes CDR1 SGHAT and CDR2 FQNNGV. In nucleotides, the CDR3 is TGTGCCAGCAGCTACGCCTGGGGACTAGCGGGGGGACCCACAGATACGCAGTATTTT. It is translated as CASSYAWGLAGGPTDTQYF.